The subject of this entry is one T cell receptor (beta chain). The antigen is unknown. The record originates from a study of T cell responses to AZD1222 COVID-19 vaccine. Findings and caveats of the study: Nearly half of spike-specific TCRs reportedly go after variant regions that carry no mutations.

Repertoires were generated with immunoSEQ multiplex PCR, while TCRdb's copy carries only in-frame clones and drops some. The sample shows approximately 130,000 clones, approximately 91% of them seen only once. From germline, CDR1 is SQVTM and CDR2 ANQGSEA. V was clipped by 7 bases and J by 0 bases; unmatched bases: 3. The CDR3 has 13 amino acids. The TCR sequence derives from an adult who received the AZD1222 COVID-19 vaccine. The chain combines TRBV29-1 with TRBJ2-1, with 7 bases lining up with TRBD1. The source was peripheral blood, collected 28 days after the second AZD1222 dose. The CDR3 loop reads CSDRDSSYNEQFF. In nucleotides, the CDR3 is TGCAGCGATCGGGACAGCTCCTACAATGAGCAGTTCTTC.